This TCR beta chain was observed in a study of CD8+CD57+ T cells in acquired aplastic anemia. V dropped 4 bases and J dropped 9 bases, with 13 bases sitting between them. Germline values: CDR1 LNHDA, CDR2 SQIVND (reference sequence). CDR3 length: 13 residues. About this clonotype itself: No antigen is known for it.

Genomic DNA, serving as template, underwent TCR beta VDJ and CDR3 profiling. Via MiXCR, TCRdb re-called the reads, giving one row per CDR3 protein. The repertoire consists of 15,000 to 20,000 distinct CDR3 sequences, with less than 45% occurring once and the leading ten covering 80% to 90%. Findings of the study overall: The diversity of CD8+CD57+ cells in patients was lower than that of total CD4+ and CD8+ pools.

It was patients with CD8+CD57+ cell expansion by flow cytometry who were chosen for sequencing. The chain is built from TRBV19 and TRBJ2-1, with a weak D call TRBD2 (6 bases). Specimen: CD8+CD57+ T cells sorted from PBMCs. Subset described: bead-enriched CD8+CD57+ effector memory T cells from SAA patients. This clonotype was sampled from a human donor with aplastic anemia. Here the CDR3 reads CASSTAAGFEQFF. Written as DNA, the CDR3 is TGTGCCAGTAGTACGGCGGCGGGGTTTGAGCAGTTCTTC.